This T cell receptor beta chain was profiled in a study of CD8 T cells in Susac syndrome. Negative isolation was used for CD8+ and CD4+ T cells and FACS enrichment for TEMRA cells. The CDR3 contains 13 residues. The germline V gene has CDR1 LGHDT and CDR2 YNNKEL (reference sequence). V lost 2 bases and J 2 bases, leaving 6 bases between the germline ends. With random hexamers, roughly 0.45 to 1 ug RNA was reverse transcribed. Each CDR3 protein is one row after TCRdb ran MiXCR on the immunoSEQ multiplex PCR reads. The sample carries 200,000 to 300,000 distinct CDR3 sequences, 80% to 95% recorded once. V and J are TRBV3-1 and TRBJ1-2; D is unclear. This TCR was recovered from a human donor with multiple sclerosis. Sequencing was carried out using CD4+ T cells from PBMCs. The DNA of the CDR3 is TGTGCCAGCAGCCAACAGGTAAACTATGGCTACACCTTC. Amino acids: CASSQQVNYGYTF.